This passage covers 19 T cell receptor beta chains from one sample sequenced in a study of T-cell reconstitution after alpha-beta-depleted transplantation in children. Unique molecular identifiers were used in preparing the TCRbeta library. MiXCR, run by TCRdb on the PCR reads, gives a single entry per CDR3 protein. The sample comprises about 260,000 distinct CDR3 sequences, around 7.8% of which are singletons, and 5% to 7% rests with the top ten. This specimen consisted of PBMCs, mostly from graft donor cells, obtained 180 days after TCRalphabeta/CD19-depleted stem cell transplant. These receptors were collected from a male patient younger than 18 who had a stem cell transplant for acute lymphoblastic leukemia, so the T cells may come from the graft donor.

This clonotype has a handful of counts. J is TRBJ1-2 and V is TRBV4-2, with 7 bases lining up with TRBD1. J lost 6 bases, V lost 4 bases, and 8 bases had no gene match. Germline loops: CDR1 LGHNA, CDR2 YNFKEQ. The CDR3 is 14 residues long. The CDR3 DNA follows: TGTGCCAGCAGCCGAGATCCGGGACAGAATGGCTACACCTTC. It encodes CASSRDPGQNGYTF.

This clonotype appeared many times. CDR3 bases: TGTGCCACCAGCAGACGGGACAGGGGCTACGAGCAGTACTTC. This sequence encodes CATSRRDRGYEQYF. The genes are TRBV15 and TRBJ2-7; 10 bases line up with TRBD1. V trimming: 2 bases; J trimming: 3 bases; junction bases outside the gene matches: 1. The germline V gene encodes CDR1 LNHNV and CDR2 YYDKDF (reference sequence). The CDR3 runs 14 residues. Full variable domain (rest looked up from reference TRBV15 and TRBJ2-7): DAMVIQNPRYQVTQFGKPVTLSCSQTLNHNVMYWYQQKSSQAPKLLFHYYDKDFNNEADTPDNFQSRRPNTSFCFLDIRSPGLGDTAMYLCATSRRDRGYEQYFGPGTRLTVT.

As concerns this clonotype: A much larger clone lies one base from this, so it may be a read error. This chain connects TRBV6-1 to TRBJ2-4; 9 nucleotides agree with TRBD2. CDR1 is MNHNS, CDR2 SASEGT, per germline. The CDR3 is 15 residues long. The CDR3 DNA reads TGTGCCAGCAGTGACCAGAGCGGGGGGAAAAACCTTCAGTACTTC. Its translation is CASSDQSGGKNLQYF.

This clonotype was seen at least ten times. V usage is TRBV7-2 and J usage is TRBJ1-4, with TRBD1 identical over 7 bases. V trimming: 5 bases; J trimming: 5 bases; junction bases outside the gene matches: 5. This CDR3 region has 14 residues. Germline values: CDR1 SGHTA, CDR2 FQGNSA. CDR3 region: CASSPDRLNEKLFF. CDR3 DNA: TGTGCCAGCAGCCCGGACAGGCTGAATGAAAAACTGTTTTTT.

This clonotype was recorded a few times. The chain carries TRBV7-3 and TRBJ2-7; 9 bases match TRBD2. In germline, CDR1 is SGHTA, CDR2 FQGTGA. With V trimmed by 0 bases and J by 5 bases, 5 bases remained unmatched. The CDR3 extends over 15 amino acids. In DNA, the CDR3 is TGTGCCAGCAGCTTAACTTCGGGACTAGCCCACGAGCAGTACTTC. It codes for CASSLTSGLAHEQYF.

The sample holds many counts of this clonotype. The CDR3 nucleotides read TGTGCCAGCAGCTTAACAGCTAGCACAGATACGCAGTATTTT. As protein: CASSLTASTDTQYF. The chain couples TRBV5-5 to TRBJ2-3; D is unclear. Germline CDR1 and CDR2: SGHKS and YYEKEE (reference sequence). The CDR3 loop spans 14 amino acids. Trimming removed 2 bases from V and 0 bases from J, with 7 bases in between. Combining the CDR3 with reference TRBV5-5 and TRBJ2-3 gives the whole variable domain DAGVTQSPTHLIKTRGQQVTLRCSPISGHKSVSWYQQVLGQGPQFIFQYYEKEERGRGNFPDRFSARQFPNYSSELNVNALLLGDSALYLCASSLTASTDTQYFGPGTRLTVL.

This clonotype was recorded at least ten times. The CDR3 coding sequence is TGTGCCAGCTCACCAGGCGGGTTTAGCAATGAGCAGTTCTTC. It translates to CASSPGGFSNEQFF. The rearrangement links TRBV18 to TRBJ2-1; a possible D gene is TRBD2 (5 bases). CDR3 length: 14 amino acids. Germline-derived CDR1 and CDR2 are KGHSH and LQKENI. V was pared by 2 bases and J by 6 bases, with 11 bases between.

This clonotype was found many times. The chain joins TRBV29-1 to TRBJ1-3; D remains ambiguous. Germline lookup yields CDR1 SQVTM and CDR2 ANQGSEA. V lost 6 bases and J lost 0, with 9 bases in between. This CDR3 spans 13 amino acids. This CDR3 is CSVVVNSGNTIYF. CDR3 in DNA: TGCAGCGTGGTGGTGAACTCTGGAAACACCATATATTTT.

The sample holds many counts of this clonotype. This chain links TRBV10-1 with TRBJ2-3; D call uncertain. V shed 3 bases and J shed 0 bases, with 7 bases lying between them. This CDR3 contains 14 residues. Germline-derived CDR1 and CDR2 are WNHNN and SYGVQD (reference sequence). The CDR3 here is CASSERVSTDTQYF. CDR3 nucleotide sequence: TGCGCCAGCAGTGAACGGGTTAGCACAGATACGCAGTATTTT.

This clonotype was seen many times. The V gene is TRBV9, the J gene TRBJ2-1; either TRBD1 or TRBD2 may fit D (5 bases each). The V end lost 4 bases, the J end lost 12 bases, and 20 bases lay between the germline ends. This CDR3 is built from 14 residues. CDR1 SGDLS and CDR2 YYNGEE come from the germline V gene. The CDR3 is CASSPISSGTAQFF. For the CDR3, the DNA is TGTGCCAGCAGCCCCATATCCTCCGGGACCGCGCAGTTCTTC.

About this clonotype itself: Possible read error: a much larger clone is one base away. The V gene is TRBV7-2, the J gene TRBJ2-1, with 7 bases matching TRBD2. CDR1 is SGHTA, CDR2 FQGNSA, per germline. The CDR3 has 17 residues. The CDR3 here is CATSLNGGSPPYNEQFF. The CDR3 DNA reads TGTGCCACCAGCTTAAACGGCGGGAGCCCCCCTTACAATGAGCAGTTCTTC.

This clonotype came up many times. The V and J genes are TRBV12-3 or TRBV12-4 and TRBJ1-6; D ambiguous. V was clipped by 6 bases and J by 0 bases, with 9 bases between them. CDR3 length equals 15 residues. Here the CDR3 DNA reads TGTGCCAGCAGGCTCAGGAGCTCCTATAATTCACCCCTCCACTTT. Translation gives CASRLRSSYNSPLHF.

The gene calls are TRBV29-1 and TRBJ2-7; D unclear. The CDR3 has 14 amino acids. V lost 0 bases and J 0 bases, leaving 9 bases between the germline ends. Germline CDR1 reads SQVTM; CDR2 reads ANQGSEA. The CDR3, as DNA: TGCAGCGTTGAAGACACCGCGAGCTCCTACGAGCAGTACTTC. Amino acid sequence: CSVEDTASSYEQYF.

This clonotype was seen at least ten times. This chain uses TRBV20-1 with TRBJ1-1, with D possibly being TRBD1 (5 bases). Deletions cut 6 bases from V and 5 bases from J, with 10 bases between. The CDR3 is 11 amino acids. Germline V gives CDR1 DFQATT, CDR2 SNEGSKA (reference sequence). This CDR3 reads CSARDGTEAFF. CDR3 bases: TGCAGTGCCCGGGACGGGACTGAAGCTTTCTTT.

This clonotype was observed many times. This chain connects TRBV3-1 to TRBJ2-1; D gene ambiguous. Germline CDR1 is LGHDT and CDR2 is YNNKEL (reference sequence). Trimming pared 4 bases from V and 5 bases from J, leaving 15 bases between. CDR3 length: 15 amino acids. This CDR3 reads CASSPMIWSDNEQFF. The CDR3 region has the DNA TGTGCCAGCAGCCCCATGATTTGGTCGGACAATGAGCAGTTCTTC.

This clonotype was seen ten or more times. This chain joins TRBV18 and TRBJ2-5, with D tentatively TRBD1 (6 bases). This CDR3 region has 15 residues. V lost 5 bases and J 5 bases, leaving 18 bases between the germline ends. CDR1 is KGHSH and CDR2 is LQKENI in the germline V gene. The CDR3 bases are TGTGCCAGCTCAAATACAGGGATCCTCTTCGAGACCCAGTACTTC. Translated, it gives CASSNTGILFETQYF. Variable domain in full (rest from reference TRBV18 and TRBJ2-5): NAGVMQNPRHLVRRRGQEARLRCSPMKGHSHVYWYRQLPEEGLKFMVYLQKENIIDESGMPKERFSAEFPKEGPSILRIQQVVRGDSAAYFCASSNTGILFETQYFGPGTRLLVL.

This clonotype has a count of ten or more. The chain has TRBV20-1 and TRBJ1-6; D is ambiguous. With 0 bases removed from V and 15 bases from J, the gap between germline ends came to 12 bases. The CDR3 length is 12 residues. Germline V gives CDR1 DFQATT, CDR2 SNEGSKA (reference sequence). The CDR3 loop is CSARDLGESLHF. The CDR3 DNA sequence: TGCAGTGCTAGAGATCTCGGGGAAAGCCTCCACTTT.

This clonotype was detected many times. CDR3 nucleotides: TGTGCCAGCAGTGAACTACAGGGCTATGGCTACACCTTC. Translation: CASSELQGYGYTF. V and J are TRBV6-1 and TRBJ1-2, with a weak D call TRBD1 (6 bases). V shed 2 bases and J shed 4 bases, with 8 bases lying between them. This CDR3 comprises 13 residues. Germline V gene sequence: CDR1 MNHNS, CDR2 SASEGT.

Note on this clonotype: Germline and junction disagree at one end, which may indicate a read error. The chain combines TRBV25-1 with TRBJ1-1; D gene unclear. CDR1 and CDR2 from the germline V gene are MGHDK and SYGVNS. CDR3 length equals 13 residues. CDR3 loop: CASSLDGNTEALF. The CDR3 DNA sequence: TGTGCCAGCAGTCTCGACGGTAACACTGAAGCTTTGTTT.